One sample yielded the 30 T cell receptor beta chains listed below, sequenced in a study of blood T cell repertoires in COVID-19. Method: immunoSEQ multiplex PCR; TCRdb's copy keeps in-frame clones and lacks some. The sample lists about 70,000 clones, around four fifths occurring once. The specimen was peripheral blood. The receptors originated from a woman aged 55 to 70 with acute or convalescent COVID-19.

This clone was seen just once. The V gene is TRBV6-5, the J gene TRBJ2-7; possible D gene TRBD1, 6 bases. Trimming pared 11 bases from V and 0 bases from J, leaving 11 bases between. The CDR3 sequence is 12 residues long. Germline V gene lookup returns CDR1 MNHEY and CDR2 SVGAGI. The CDR3 sequence is CASTGLSYEQYF. The DNA of the CDR3 is TGTGCCTCGACAGGCCTCTCCTACGAGCAGTACTTC.

This clone has more than one count but fewer than ten. The gene calls are TRBV3-1 (or the pseudogene TRBV3-2) and TRBJ1-6, with no clear D. Per the germline V gene, CDR1 is LGHDT and CDR2 is YNNKEL (reference sequence). The CDR3 has 13 residues. Trimming took 2 bases from V and 6 from J, leaving 5 bases between them. CDR3 sequence (DNA): TGTGCCAGCAGCCAACGGGGTAATTCACCCCTCCACTTT. Amino acid sequence: CASSQRGNSPLHF.

The rearrangement uses TRBV6-5 and TRBJ1-5; 11 bases match TRBD1. The V and J ends lost 5 bases and 6 bases, in that order; junction bases with no gene match: 6. The CDR3 sequence is 15 residues long. Germline loops: CDR1 MNHEY, CDR2 SVGAGI. CDR3 DNA sequence: TGTGCCAGCAGTCGGACAGGGGGCGCGGGTCAGCCCCAGCATTTT. It is translated as CASSRTGGAGQPQHF.

This clone was seen a few times. This chain joins TRBV7-6 and TRBJ2-1; 11 nucleotides agree with TRBD2. Germline V CDR1 and CDR2: SGHVS, FNYEAQ. The CDR3 is 16 residues long. Trimming cost V 4 bases and J 9 bases; bases outside gene matches: 11. CDR3 sequence (DNA): TGTGCCAGCAGCTCTGGGGGGACTAGCGGTAGGGGTGAGCAGTTCTTC. This encodes CASSSGGTSGRGEQFF.

The rearrangement uses TRBV2 and TRBJ1-1, with D perhaps matching TRBD1 (6 bases). Germline-derived CDR1 and CDR2 are SNHLY and FYNNEI. V lost 6 bases and J 5 bases, leaving 19 bases between the germline ends. The CDR3 has 15 amino acids. This CDR3 reads CASSLPTGRGTEAFF. The CDR3 nucleotides are TGTGCCAGCAGCTTACCCACAGGAAGGGGGACTGAAGCTTTCTTT.

This chain connects TRBV11-1 to TRBJ2-5; TRBD2 matches 13 bases. CDR1 is SGHAT, CDR2 FQDESV, per germline (reference sequence). CDR3 length equals 15 residues. V gave up 5 bases and J gave up 5 bases; unmatched junction bases: 5. The CDR3 DNA reads as TGTGCCAGCAGCACCCAGGGACTAGCGGGGGAGACCCAGTACTTC. Amino acid sequence: CASSTQGLAGETQYF. Combining the CDR3 with reference TRBV11-1 and TRBJ2-5 gives the whole variable domain EAEVAQSPRYKITEKSQAVAFWCDPISGHATLYWYRQILGQGPELLVQFQDESVVDDSQLPKDRFSAERLKGVDSTLKIQPAELGDSAMYLCASSTQGLAGETQYFGPGTRLLVL.

The rearrangement links TRBV18 to TRBJ2-7; D is ambiguous. The CDR3 runs 13 residues. V shed 3 bases and J shed 3 bases, with 9 bases lying between them. Germline assignment: CDR1 KGHSH and CDR2 LQKENI. The CDR3 loop reads CASSPLVDYEQYF. The CDR3 DNA follows: TGTGCCAGCTCACCGCTAGTAGACTACGAGCAGTACTTC.

The V gene is TRBV12-3 or TRBV12-4, the J gene TRBJ1-1; no clear D gene. V was cut by 5 bases and J by 0 bases, with 7 bases left in between. CDR3 length equals 13 residues. CDR3 sequence: CASSPTVNTEAFF. Here the CDR3 DNA reads TGTGCCAGCAGTCCCACGGTGAACACTGAAGCTTTCTTT.

The chain links TRBV14 to TRBJ2-6; D not certain. Germline V gene sequence: CDR1 SGHDN, CDR2 FVKESK. The CDR3 is made up of 19 amino acids. Trimming took off 2 bases at V and 4 bases at J, with 21 bases between the two ends. The CDR3 protein is CASSQRLRGGKYGANVLTF. The CDR3 DNA reads TGTGCCAGCAGCCAACGATTGAGAGGTGGAAAGTACGGGGCCAACGTCCTGACTTTC.

This clone was found many times. V and J are TRBV30 and TRBJ1-3; weak D call: TRBD1 (6 bases). The CDR3 contains 15 residues. Germline V lookup: CDR1 GTSNPN, CDR2 SVGIG (reference sequence). The V and J ends lost 2 bases and 1 base respectively, with 12 bases between them. CDR3 in DNA: TGTGCCTGGAGTAAGGACAGATTGTCTGGAAACACCATATATTTT. Translating it yields CAWSKDRLSGNTIYF.

The chain links TRBV12-3 or TRBV12-4 to TRBJ1-2; weak D call: TRBD1 (6 bases). This CDR3 has 13 amino acids. V was shortened by 0 bases and J by 8 bases, with 10 bases between the two germline ends. Written as DNA, the CDR3 is TGTGCCAGCAGTTTAGCTGCAGGGGTGGGCTACACCTTC. Encoded protein: CASSLAAGVGYTF.

The V and J genes are TRBV7-9 and TRBJ1-5; TRBD1 matches 7 bases. Germline V gene data show CDR1 as SEHNR and CDR2 as FQNEAQ (reference sequence). Germline trimming cut 1 base from V and 4 bases from J; bases unmatched to any gene: 7. The CDR3 has 16 residues. CDR3 protein: CASSLGSGGRNQPQHF. Here the CDR3 DNA reads TGTGCCAGCAGCTTAGGTTCAGGGGGACGAAATCAGCCCCAGCATTTT. Full variable domain (missing parts from reference TRBV7-9 and TRBJ1-5): DTGVSQNPRHKITKRGQNVTFRCDPISEHNRLYWYRQTLGQGPEFLTYFQNEAQLEKSRLLSDRFSAERPKGSFSTLEIQRTEQGDSAMYLCASSLGSGGRNQPQHFGDGTRLSIL.

The chain recombines TRBV5-4 with TRBJ2-3; 9 bases fit TRBD1. The germline CDR1 and CDR2 sequences are SGHNT and YYREEE (reference sequence). The V segment lost 4 bases and the J segment 3 bases; nucleotides outside the gene matches: 9. This CDR3 spans 16 amino acids. DNA of the CDR3: TGTGCCAGCAGCCCAGGGACAGGGAGTCGGACAGATACGCAGTATTTT. Encoded protein: CASSPGTGSRTDTQYF.

The rearrangement links TRBV6-5 to TRBJ1-1; 7 bases line up with TRBD1. V trimming: 5 bases; J trimming: 5 bases; junction bases outside the gene matches: 8. The CDR3 sequence is 14 residues long. The V gene's germline CDR1 is MNHEY and CDR2 SVGAGI. This CDR3 is CASSRRQGGTEAFF. CDR3 sequence (DNA): TGTGCCAGCAGTAGGCGTCAGGGGGGAACTGAAGCTTTCTTT.

This chain uses TRBV19 with TRBJ1-4; D remains ambiguous. V lost 8 bases and J lost 2, with 12 bases in between. The germline CDR1 and CDR2 sequences are LNHDA and SQIVND (reference sequence). The CDR3 is 14 residues long. CDR3 sequence: CASQRGSTNEKLFF. The CDR3 bases are TGTGCCAGTCAGCGCGGGAGTACTAATGAAAAACTGTTTTTT.

CDR3 region: CASSSGGVGANVLTF. CDR3 coding DNA: TGTGCCAGCAGCTCAGGGGGCGTCGGGGCCAACGTCCTGACTTTC. The genes are TRBV28 and TRBJ2-6; 8 bases fit TRBD1. The CDR3 has 15 residues. V shed 6 bases and J 4 bases; nucleotides not matched to a gene: 5. Germline V gives CDR1 MDHEN, CDR2 SYDVKM.

The rearrangement joins TRBV6-4 to TRBJ1-2; no reliable D call. The CDR3 totals 15 residues. V was pared by 0 bases and J by 8 bases, with 16 bases between. Germline loops: CDR1 MRHNA, CDR2 SNTAGT. CDR3 in amino acids: CASSDSKSFTEGYTF. The CDR3 DNA is TGTGCCAGCAGTGACTCGAAAAGCTTTACGGAGGGCTACACCTTC.

This chain connects TRBV28 to TRBJ1-2, with TRBD1 identical over 7 bases. Trimming removed 2 bases from V and 2 bases from J; junction bases left unmatched: 5. CDR1 and CDR2 from the germline V gene are MDHEN and SYDVKM. This CDR3 is 15 amino acids long. CDR3 DNA: TGTGCCAGCAGTTTACATAGGACAGGAAACTATGGCTACACCTTC. Translating it yields CASSLHRTGNYGYTF.

V and J are TRBV6-5 and TRBJ2-7; TRBD1 agrees at 8 bases. Germline V gene sequence: CDR1 MNHEY, CDR2 SVGAGI. Trimming cost V 7 bases and J 3 bases; bases outside gene matches: 5. There are 13 residues in the CDR3. This CDR3 reads CASTYGQGYEQYF. DNA of the CDR3: TGTGCCAGCACCTACGGACAGGGCTACGAGCAGTACTTC.

This clone occurred once. V and J are TRBV7-8 and TRBJ2-7, with 7 bases that match TRBD1. CDR1 is SGHVS and CDR2 is FQNEAQ in the germline V gene. There are 16 residues in the CDR3. Unmatched junction bases numbered 21, after V lost 11 bases and J lost 5 bases. The CDR3 reads CAVTPGQRTWADEQYF. CDR3 bases: TGTGCCGTTACTCCGGGACAGCGGACGTGGGCCGACGAGCAGTACTTC.

The chain carries TRBV5-6 and TRBJ2-7; 11 bases fit TRBD2. The CDR3 is made up of 16 amino acids. Trimming at V came to 2 bases and at J to 1 base, leaving 5 bases not matched to a gene. The germline CDR1 and CDR2 sequences are SGHDT and YYEEEE. The CDR3, as DNA: TGTGCCAGCAGCTTTGGGCTAGCGGGAGGATCCTACGAGCAGTACTTC. Translated, it gives CASSFGLAGGSYEQYF. The full variable domain, completed using reference TRBV5-6 and TRBJ2-7, is DAGVTQSPTHLIKTRGQQVTLRCSPKSGHDTVSWYQQALGQGPQFIFQYYEEEERQRGNFPDRFSGHQFPNYSSELNVNALLLGDSALYLCASSFGLAGGSYEQYFGPGTRLTVT.

A few counts support this clone. This chain joins TRBV6-1 and TRBJ2-7; tentative D call: TRBD2 (7 bases). This CDR3 is built from 15 residues. Trimming took off 3 bases at V and 1 base at J, with 13 bases between the two ends. The germline V gene encodes CDR1 MNHNS and CDR2 SASEGT. The CDR3 nucleotides read TGTGCCAGCAGTGACGGCGGGGGCGGTTCCTACGAGCAGTACTTC. It is translated as CASSDGGGGSYEQYF.

This chain joins TRBV3-1 (or the pseudogene TRBV3-2) and TRBJ2-3; no firm D call. The germline V gene encodes CDR1 LGHDT and CDR2 YNNKEL (reference sequence). V was shortened by 4 bases and J by 14 bases, with 19 bases between the two germline ends. This CDR3 has 13 residues. The CDR3 protein is CASSPSEGGIAYF. The CDR3 bases are TGTGCCAGCAGCCCCTCCGAAGGCGGCATTGCGTATTTT.

The chain uses TRBV5-4 and TRBJ2-7; D is possibly TRBD1 (6 bases). This CDR3 contains 15 residues. The ends were cut back, 4 bases at V and 0 bases at J, with 14 bases in the middle. The germline gives CDR1 SGHNT, CDR2 YYREEE (reference sequence). As DNA, the CDR3 is TGTGCCAGCAGCCCCGGACAGCCACTCTCCTACGAGCAGTACTTC. It specifies CASSPGQPLSYEQYF.

This clone was counted a single time. This rearrangement joins TRBV6-5 to TRBJ1-6; TRBD1 agrees at 10 bases. Germline V gene lookup returns CDR1 MNHEY and CDR2 SVGAGI. J was trimmed by 10 bases and V by 6 bases; bases with no gene match: 9. This CDR3 is 15 amino acids long. The DNA for the CDR3 is TGTGCCAGCAGGACAGGGGGCGCGACCCAGTCACCCCTCCACTTT. This translates into CASRTGGATQSPLHF.

The chain has TRBV4-2 and TRBJ1-5; TRBD1 might be the D (5 bases). V was clipped by 0 bases and J by 3 bases, with 9 bases between them. This CDR3 spans 15 amino acids. In germline, CDR1 is LGHNA, CDR2 YNFKEQ. The CDR3 loop reads CASSQDGAANQPQHF. CDR3 coding DNA: TGTGCCAGCAGCCAAGATGGGGCAGCCAATCAGCCCCAGCATTTT.

The CDR3 nucleotides read TGTGCCAGCAGCTTAGATGAGGCTAGTTCCTACAATGAGCAGTTCTTC. It specifies CASSLDEASSYNEQFF. V usage is TRBV11-2 and J usage is TRBJ2-1; no definite D call. Trimming took 0 bases from V and 1 from J, leaving 10 bases between them. Germline assignment: CDR1 SGHAT and CDR2 FQNNGV. This CDR3 spans 16 amino acids. Full variable domain (outside the CDR3, taken from reference TRBV11-2 and TRBJ2-1): EAGVAQSPRYKIIEKRQSVAFWCNPISGHATLYWYQQILGQGPKLLIQFQNNGVVDDSQLPKDRFSAERLKGVDSTLKIQPAKLEDSAVYLCASSLDEASSYNEQFFGPGTRLTVL.

The chain links TRBV2 to TRBJ2-7, with TRBD1 matching 10 bases. V dropped 8 bases and J dropped 2; count of bases not matched to a gene: 6. Per germline, CDR1 SNHLY and CDR2 FYNNEI. This CDR3 spans 14 amino acids. The CDR3 bases are TGTGCCAGCCAGGGACAGGGGAGGCCCTACGAGCAGTACTTC. As protein: CASQGQGRPYEQYF.

The gene calls are TRBV7-3 and TRBJ2-3, with 8 bases lining up with TRBD2. The CDR3 extends over 16 amino acids. The ends lost 0 bases at V and 4 bases at J; junction bases unmatched: 6. The germline gives CDR1 SGHTA, CDR2 FQGTGA. This chain's CDR3 is CASSLTKGAGADTQYF. The CDR3 coding sequence is TGTGCCAGCAGCTTAACGAAGGGAGCGGGGGCAGATACGCAGTATTTT.

The gene calls are TRBV12-3 or TRBV12-4 and TRBJ1-1; D is perhaps TRBD1 (5 bases). The CDR3 spans 13 residues. Trimming removed 6 bases from V and 0 bases from J, with 8 bases in between. The CDR3 nucleotides read TGTGCCAGCAGCCTGACAGTGAACACTGAAGCTTTCTTT. Translating it yields CASSLTVNTEAFF.